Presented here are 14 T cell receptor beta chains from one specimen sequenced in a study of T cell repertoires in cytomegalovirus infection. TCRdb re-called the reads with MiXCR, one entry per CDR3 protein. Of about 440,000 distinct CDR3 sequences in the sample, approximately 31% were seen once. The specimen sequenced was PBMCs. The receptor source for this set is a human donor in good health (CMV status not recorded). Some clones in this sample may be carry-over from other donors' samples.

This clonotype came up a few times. The CDR3, as DNA: TGTGCCAGCAGCTTAGAAGTGGGGGGGGATGAGCAGTTCTTC. It translates to CASSLEVGGDEQFF. The V call is TRBV7-8, the J call TRBJ2-1; 7 bases line up with TRBD2. Germline trimming cut 1 base from V and 8 bases from J; bases unmatched to any gene: 5. Looked up from germline, CDR1 is SGHVS and CDR2 is FQNEAQ. The CDR3 is 14 residues long.

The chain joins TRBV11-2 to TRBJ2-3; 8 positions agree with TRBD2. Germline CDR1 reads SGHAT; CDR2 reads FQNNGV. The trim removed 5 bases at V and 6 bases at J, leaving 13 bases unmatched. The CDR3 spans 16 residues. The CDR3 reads CASSPDVAGGRDTQYF. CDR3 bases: TGTGCCAGCAGCCCCGATGTGGCGGGGGGCCGGGATACGCAGTATTTT.

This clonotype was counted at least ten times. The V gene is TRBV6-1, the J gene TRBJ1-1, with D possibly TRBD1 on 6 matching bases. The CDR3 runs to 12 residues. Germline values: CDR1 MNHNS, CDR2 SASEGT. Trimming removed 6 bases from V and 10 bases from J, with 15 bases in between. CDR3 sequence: CASSPTGFVAFF. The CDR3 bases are TGTGCCAGCAGCCCCACAGGGTTCGTAGCTTTCTTT.

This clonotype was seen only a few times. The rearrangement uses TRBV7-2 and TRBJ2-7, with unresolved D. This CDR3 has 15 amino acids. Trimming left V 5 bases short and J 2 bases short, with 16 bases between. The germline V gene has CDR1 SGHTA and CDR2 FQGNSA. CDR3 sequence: CASSLSVTTTYEQYF. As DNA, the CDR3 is TGTGCCAGCAGCCTAAGCGTAACGACAACCTACGAGCAGTACTTC.

For the CDR3, the DNA is TGTGCCAGCAGTTACATAGATTCACCCCTCCACTTT. It translates to CASSYIDSPLHF. This sequence joins TRBV2 and TRBJ1-6; D gene unclear. This CDR3 has 12 residues. Trimming shortened V by 5 bases and J by 8 bases, and 7 bases separated the two germline ends. Germline CDR1 reads SNHLY; CDR2 reads FYNNEI.

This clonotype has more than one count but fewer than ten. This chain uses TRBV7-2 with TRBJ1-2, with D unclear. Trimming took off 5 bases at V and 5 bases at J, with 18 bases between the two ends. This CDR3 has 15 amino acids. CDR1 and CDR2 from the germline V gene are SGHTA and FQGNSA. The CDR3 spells CASSHPARLRYGYTF. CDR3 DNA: TGTGCCAGCAGCCACCCGGCCCGACTGAGATATGGCTACACCTTC.

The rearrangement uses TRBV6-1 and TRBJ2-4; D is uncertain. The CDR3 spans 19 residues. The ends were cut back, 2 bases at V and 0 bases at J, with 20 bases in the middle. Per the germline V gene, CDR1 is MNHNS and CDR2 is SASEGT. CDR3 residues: CASSEKDNRVHLAKNIQYF. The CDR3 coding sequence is TGTGCCAGCAGTGAAAAAGATAACAGAGTCCATCTAGCCAAAAACATTCAGTACTTC.

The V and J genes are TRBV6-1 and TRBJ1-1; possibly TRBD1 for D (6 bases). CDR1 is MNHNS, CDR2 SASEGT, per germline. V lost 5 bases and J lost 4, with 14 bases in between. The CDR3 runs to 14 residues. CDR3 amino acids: CASSTGFGATEAFF. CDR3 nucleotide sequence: TGTGCCAGCAGTACAGGGTTCGGGGCCACTGAAGCTTTCTTT.

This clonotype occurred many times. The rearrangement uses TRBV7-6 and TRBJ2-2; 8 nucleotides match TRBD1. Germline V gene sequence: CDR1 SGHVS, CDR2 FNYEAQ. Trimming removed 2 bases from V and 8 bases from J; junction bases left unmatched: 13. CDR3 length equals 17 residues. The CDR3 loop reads CASSLMTGVPYPGELFF. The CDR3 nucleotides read TGTGCCAGCAGCTTAATGACAGGGGTCCCCTATCCAGGGGAGCTGTTTTTT.

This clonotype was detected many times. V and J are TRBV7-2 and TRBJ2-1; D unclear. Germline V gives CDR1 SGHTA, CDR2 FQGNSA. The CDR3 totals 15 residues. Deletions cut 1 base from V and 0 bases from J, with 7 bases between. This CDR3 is CASSLGISSYNEQFF. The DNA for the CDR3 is TGTGCCAGCAGCTTAGGCATCAGCTCCTACAATGAGCAGTTCTTC.

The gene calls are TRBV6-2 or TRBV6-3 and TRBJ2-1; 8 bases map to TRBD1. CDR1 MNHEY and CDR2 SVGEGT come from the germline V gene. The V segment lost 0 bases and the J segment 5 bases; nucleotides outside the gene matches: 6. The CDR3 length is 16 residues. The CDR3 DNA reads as TGTGCCAGCAGTTACTCGAGCAGGGGGCTCAACAATGAGCAGTTCTTC. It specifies CASSYSSRGLNNEQFF.

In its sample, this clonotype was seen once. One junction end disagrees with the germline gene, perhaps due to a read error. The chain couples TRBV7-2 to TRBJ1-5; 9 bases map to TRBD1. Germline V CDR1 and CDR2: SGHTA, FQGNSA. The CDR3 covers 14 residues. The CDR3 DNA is TGTGCCAGCAGCGGGGGACAGGGTATGCATCCCCAGCACTTT. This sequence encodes CASSGGQGMHPQHF.

The CDR3 sequence is CASSASSHNSPLHF. DNA of the CDR3: TGTGCCAGCAGTGCAAGTAGCCATAATTCACCCCTCCACTTT. The chain joins TRBV25-1 to TRBJ1-6; D uncertain. Germline V gives CDR1 MGHDK, CDR2 SYGVNS. The ends were cut back, 4 bases at V and 5 bases at J, with 9 bases in the middle. The CDR3 totals 14 residues.

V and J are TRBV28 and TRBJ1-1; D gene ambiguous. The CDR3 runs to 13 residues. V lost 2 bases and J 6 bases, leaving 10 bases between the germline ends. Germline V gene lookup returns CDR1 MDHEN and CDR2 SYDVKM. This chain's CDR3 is CASSLGARPEAFF. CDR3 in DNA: TGTGCCAGCAGTTTAGGAGCTCGGCCTGAAGCTTTCTTT.